The present TCR beta chain was sequenced within a study of blood T cell repertoires in COVID-19. The overall study: Sites in the United States, Italy and Spain provided acute and convalescent COVID-19 samples. Nucleic acid was either cDNA or gDNA, and it came from T cells, B-cell-depleted T cells, or PBMCs.

Participants spanned ages about 18 to 90 years and resided in 20 to 25 US areas. Participant-reported clinical history was the basis for cohort assignment. Data came from immunoSEQ multiplex PCR; TCRdb stores just in-frame clones and leaves some out. The profile covers around 150,000 clones, with 75% to 90% appearing a single time and over 4% taken by the ten largest. V was pared by 4 bases and J by 0 bases, with 12 bases between. CDR3 length: 15 residues. Germline CDR1 reads LNHDA; CDR2 reads SQIVND (reference sequence). The specimen sequenced was PBMCs or T cells enriched from blood (not recorded which). This rearrangement joins TRBV19 to TRBJ1-2, with D possibly being TRBD1 (6 bases). The receptor's source is a man between 65 and 85 years old who had been exposed to COVID-19. The CDR3 DNA reads as TGTGCCAGTAGTACCCGGACAGTAACTAACTATGGCTACACCTTC. Its protein is CASSTRTVTNYGYTF.